The T cell receptor (beta chain) under discussion was sequenced for a study of blood T cell repertoires in COVID-19. This clone occurred many times. The CDR3 sequence is 14 residues long. V gave up 1 base and J gave up 6 bases; unmatched junction bases: 1. The germline gives CDR1 LGHNA, CDR2 YSLEER. Per the study methods: Nucleated cell number was recorded as an estimate derived from reference gene primer amplification. Assay: immunoSEQ multiplex PCR; the TCRdb copy retains only in-frame clones and omits some. V and J calls and clone size are as listed in that table; D and trimming were resolved from the DNA. The sample holds about 270,000 clones, more than 75% seen once. Residents of approximately 25 US areas, aged roughly 18 to 89 years, made up the participants. Participant-reported clinical history was the basis for cohort assignment. Donors in Cohort 3 counted as recovered after two negative PCRs, clearance, or symptom resolution.

The TCR originated in a woman between 18 and 29 years old who had recovered from COVID-19. Input material: PBMCs or T cells enriched from blood (not recorded which). The chain uses TRBV4-3 and TRBJ2-2; 8 positions match TRBD2. Written as DNA, the CDR3 is TGCGCCAGCAGCCAAGCACTAGCGGCCGGGGAGCTGTTTTTT. Its translation is CASSQALAAGELFF.